Only a few counts were recorded for the clone carrying this TCR beta chain. Its antigen is still unknown. During its preparation, the TCRbeta library received unique molecular identifiers. TCRdb used MiXCR to reprocess the PCR reads, holding one entry per CDR3 protein. The sample includes about 300,000 distinct CDR3 sequences, around 7.3% of them seen just once. The sample is drawn from a study of T-cell reconstitution after alpha-beta-depleted transplantation in children. Whole-study results and caveats: There were some patients whose high TCRbeta diversity at day 60 came from surviving recipient T cells and thymic progenitors. Hyperexpanded clones declined; after one year, newly produced T cells mostly supplied diversity.

Trimming at V came to 1 base and at J to 6 bases, leaving 4 bases not matched to a gene. Per germline, CDR1 MGHDK and CDR2 SYGVNS. This CDR3 contains 17 residues. This sample comprised peripheral blood, obtained 360 days after TCRalphabeta/CD19-depleted stem cell transplant. The V call is TRBV25-1, the J call TRBJ2-1, with 15 bases matching TRBD2. This TCR derives from a female patient under 10 years old who had a stem cell transplant for Fanconi anemia, so the T cells may come from the graft donor. The CDR3 region has the DNA TGTGCCAGCAGTGAATTACCGGGACTAGCGGGGGGCAATGAGCAGTTCTTC. It encodes CASSELPGLAGGNEQFF.